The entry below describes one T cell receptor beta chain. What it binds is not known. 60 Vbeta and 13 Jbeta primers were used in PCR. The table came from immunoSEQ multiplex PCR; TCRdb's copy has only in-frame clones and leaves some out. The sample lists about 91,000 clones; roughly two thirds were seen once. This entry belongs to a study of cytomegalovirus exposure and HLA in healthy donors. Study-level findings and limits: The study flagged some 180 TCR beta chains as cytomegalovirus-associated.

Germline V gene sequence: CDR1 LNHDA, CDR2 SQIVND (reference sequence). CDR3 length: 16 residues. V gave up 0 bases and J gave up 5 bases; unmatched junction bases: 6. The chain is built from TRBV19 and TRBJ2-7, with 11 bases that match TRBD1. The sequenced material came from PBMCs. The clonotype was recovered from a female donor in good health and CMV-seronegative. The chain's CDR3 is CASSIDSGQGANEQYF. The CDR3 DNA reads TGTGCCAGTAGTATAGATTCAGGACAGGGGGCTAACGAGCAGTACTTC.